This TCR beta chain came from a study of T cell responses to AZD1222 COVID-19 vaccine. Germline CDR1 is MNHEY and CDR2 is SMNVEV (reference sequence). Trimming removed 3 bases at V and 2 bases at J, with 8 bases between. This CDR3 comprises 14 residues. Generated by immunoSEQ multiplex PCR, the TCRdb table keeps only in-frame clones and is missing some. The data show about 72,000 clones, with 89% seen just once and roughly 30% held by the top ten. As regards this clone: The target antigen is unknown.

General study results and limits: The sample set comprised mostly white British donors with more females, and clonal diversity was possibly underestimated. Spike-specific TCRs gained breadth and depth after people received two AZD1222 doses.

V usage is TRBV27 and J usage is TRBJ1-3; tentative D call: TRBD1 (5 bases). This receptor was identified in an adult who received the AZD1222 COVID-19 vaccine. The sample in question was peripheral blood, obtained 28 days after the second AZD1222 dose. CDR3 region: CASSFQGTGNTIYF. CDR3 bases: TGTGCCAGCAGTTTCCAGGGAACTGGAAACACCATATATTTT.